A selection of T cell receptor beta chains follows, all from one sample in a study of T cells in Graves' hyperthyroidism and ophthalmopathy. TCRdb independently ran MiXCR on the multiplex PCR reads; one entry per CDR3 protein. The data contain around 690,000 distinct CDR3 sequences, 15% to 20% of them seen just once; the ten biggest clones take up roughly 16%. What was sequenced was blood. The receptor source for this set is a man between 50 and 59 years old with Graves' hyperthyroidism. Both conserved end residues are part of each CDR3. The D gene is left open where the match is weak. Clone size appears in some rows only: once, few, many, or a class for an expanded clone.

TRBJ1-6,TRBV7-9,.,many,TGTGCCAGCAGCTTATTTCAGAATTCACCCCTCCACTTT,CASSLFQNSPLHF
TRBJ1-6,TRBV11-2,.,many,TGTGCCAGCAGCGAAAATTCACCCCTCCACTTT,CASSENSPLHF
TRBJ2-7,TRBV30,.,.,TGTGCCTGGAGTGCCTCGACTATACTCAACACCTACGAGCAGTACTTC,CAWSASTILNTYEQYF
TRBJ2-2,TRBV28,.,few,TGTGCCAGCAGTGCCTGGACAGTTTTTTCCGGGGAGCTGTTTTTT,CASSAWTVFSGELFF
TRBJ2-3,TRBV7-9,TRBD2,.,TGTGCCAGCAGCCAAGGACTAGCGGGAGTATCAGATACGCAGTATTTT,CASSQGLAGVSDTQYF
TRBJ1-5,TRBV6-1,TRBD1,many,TGTGCCAGCAGGGGACAGGTACTCAATCAGCCCCAGCATTTT,CASRGQVLNQPQHF
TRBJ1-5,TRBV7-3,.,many,TGTGCCAGCAGCTTAATGGAAGGTCAGCCCCAGCATTTT,CASSLMEGQPQHF
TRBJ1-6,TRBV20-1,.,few,TGCAGTGCTAGTGTAATTGGTAGCTCCTATAATTCACCCCTCCACTTT,CSASVIGSSYNSPLHF
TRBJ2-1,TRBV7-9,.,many,TGTGCCAGCAGCCAAAGCGGCCCCGGCACCAATGAGCAGTTCTTC,CASSQSGPGTNEQFF
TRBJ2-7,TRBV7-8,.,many,TGTGCCAGCAGCGATAACACCAGGGGCTCCTACGAGCAGTACTTC,CASSDNTRGSYEQYF
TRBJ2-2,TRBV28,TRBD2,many,TGTGCCAGCATCTCGACTAGCGGGATCACCGGGGAGCTGTTTTTT,CASISTSGITGELFF
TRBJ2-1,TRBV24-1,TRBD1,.,TGTGCCACCAGTGATGCGACAGGGAATACCTACAATGAGCAGTTCTTC,CATSDATGNTYNEQFF
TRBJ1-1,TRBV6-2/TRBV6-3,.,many,TGTGCCAGCGCTGGCGGGGGTTGGAGCACTGAAGCTTTCTTT,CASAGGGWSTEAFF
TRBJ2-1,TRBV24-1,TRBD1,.,TGTGCCACCAGTGATCGTTTCGGGACAGGGAGTTTCTCCTACAATGAGCAGTTCTTC,CATSDRFGTGSFSYNEQFF
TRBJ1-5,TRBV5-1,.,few,TGCGCCAGCAGCTTGGGGGGCGGGGAGCAGCCCCAGCATTTT,CASSLGGGEQPQHF
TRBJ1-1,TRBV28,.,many,TGTGCCAGCACCCGAGGGGTGGGCGTCGGTGAAGCTTTCTTT,CASTRGVGVGEAFF
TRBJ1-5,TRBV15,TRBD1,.,TGTGCCACCGAGCCCCGGAGTGGACAGGGTAATCAGCCCCAGCATTTT,CATEPRSGQGNQPQHF
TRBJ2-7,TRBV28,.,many,TGTGCCAGCAGTCCCGCGGCGCGGTACGAGCAGTACTTC,CASSPAARYEQYF
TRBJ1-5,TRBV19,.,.,TGTGCCAGTGGGGTCGGGGGCAATCAGCCCCAGCATTTT,CASGVGGNQPQHF
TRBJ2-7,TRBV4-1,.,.,TGCGCCAGCAGCCAAGATGCCGCTACCAACACGGAGCAGTACTTC,CASSQDAATNTEQYF
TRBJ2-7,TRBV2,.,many,TGTGCCAGCAGTGATTCAGGGATCTCCTACGAGCAGTACTTC,CASSDSGISYEQYF
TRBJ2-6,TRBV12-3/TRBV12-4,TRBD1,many,TGTGCCAGCAGGCCGGGACAGGGGGCAGAAGGGGCCAACGTCCTGACTTTC,CASRPGQGAEGANVLTF
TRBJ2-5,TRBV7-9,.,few,TGTGCCAGCAGCTTACCGGGACTCCGCCAAGAGACCCAGTACTTC,CASSLPGLRQETQYF
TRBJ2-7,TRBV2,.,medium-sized,TGTGCCAGCGCCGGAGAAGGGTACGAGCAGTACTTC,CASAGEGYEQYF
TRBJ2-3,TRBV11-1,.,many,TGTGCCAGCAGTCTGACGCGGGGTGTGGATACGCAGTATTTT,CASSLTRGVDTQYF
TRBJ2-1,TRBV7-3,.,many,TGTGCCAGCAGCCCACAACCACCGCTAGCGACCTCCTACAATGAGCAGTTCTTC,CASSPQPPLATSYNEQFF
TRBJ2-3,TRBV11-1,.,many,TGTGCCAGCAGCGCCCCCGCGGGCAGGGGAACAGATACGCAGTATTTT,CASSAPAGRGTDTQYF
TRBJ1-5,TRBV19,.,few,TGTGCCAGTAGTATAATCATTTCAGGCAATCAGCCCCAGCATTTT,CASSIIISGNQPQHF
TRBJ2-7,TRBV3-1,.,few,TGTGCCAGCAGCCAAGATGGCAGTAGCTCCTACGAGCAGTACTTC,CASSQDGSSSYEQYF
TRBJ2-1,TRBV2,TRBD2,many,TGTGCCAGCAGTGAAACCCGTAGCGGGAGTAATGAGCAGTTCTTC,CASSETRSGSNEQFF
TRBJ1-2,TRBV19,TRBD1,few,TGTGCCAGTAGTTCGCGCCCGGGACAGGATACGGTCTTCGGCTACACCTTC,CASSSRPGQDTVFGYTF
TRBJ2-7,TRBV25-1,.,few,TGTGCCAGCAGTGATACCAAGGGACCCTCCTACGAGCAGTACTTC,CASSDTKGPSYEQYF
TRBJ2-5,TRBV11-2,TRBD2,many,TGTGCCAGCAGTCCTAGGGGAGCGGGAGTGGAGACCCAGTACTTC,CASSPRGAGVETQYF
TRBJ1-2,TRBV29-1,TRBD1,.,TGCAGCGTTTACAGGGGTAACTATGGCTACACCTTC,CSVYRGNYGYTF
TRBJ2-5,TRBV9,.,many,TGTGCCAGCAGCGTAGATGCCAGGCGGCGCCAAGAGACCCAGTACTTC,CASSVDARRRQETQYF
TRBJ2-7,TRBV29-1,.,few,TGCAGCGTGGGGGGGGGGGCACCCCTCTACGAGCAGTACTTC,CSVGGGAPLYEQYF
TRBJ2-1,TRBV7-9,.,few,TGTGCCAGCACCAGGGTCTCCGAGCAGTTCTTC,CASTRVSEQFF
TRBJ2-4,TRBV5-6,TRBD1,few,TGTGCCAGCAGCTTGGTGTCGACAGGGGGCGGCATTCAGTACTTC,CASSLVSTGGGIQYF
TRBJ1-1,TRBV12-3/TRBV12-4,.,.,TGTGCCAGCAGTCCGACGAGAACTGAAGCTTTCTTT,CASSPTRTEAFF
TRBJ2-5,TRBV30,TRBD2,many,TGTGCCTGGAGTGTTTATCCGACTAGCGGGAGGTCGAGGGAGACCCAGTACTTC,CAWSVYPTSGRSRETQYF
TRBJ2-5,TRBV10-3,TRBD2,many,TGTGCCATCAGTCCTAGCGGGAGCAGTGAGACCCAGTACTTC,CAISPSGSSETQYF
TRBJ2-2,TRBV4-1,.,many,TGCGCCAGCAGCCAAGATTTTACGGGGGCAGCAACCGGGGAGCTGTTTTTT,CASSQDFTGAATGELFF
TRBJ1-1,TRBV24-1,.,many,TGTGCCACCAGTGTCCCACAGGACCCTGAAGCTTTCTTT,CATSVPQDPEAFF
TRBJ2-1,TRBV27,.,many,TGTGCCAGCAGTTTACCCCCTGGAGTGGAGCAGTTCTTC,CASSLPPGVEQFF
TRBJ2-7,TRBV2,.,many,TGTGCCAGCAGTGAAGCGCCTAGCGCGGCCTACGAGCAGTACTTC,CASSEAPSAAYEQYF
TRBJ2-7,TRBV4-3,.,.,TGCTCCAGCAGCCATGAGGTGGGGGCGTCTAGGGAGCAGTACTTC,CSSSHEVGASREQYF
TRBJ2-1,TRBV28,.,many,TGTGCCAGCAGTTTAGCTAGATACGGTGAGCAGTTCTTC,CASSLARYGEQFF
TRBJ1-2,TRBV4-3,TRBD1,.,TGCGCCAGCAGCCATCGGAACAGGGGGCGCGGCTACACCTTC,CASSHRNRGRGYTF
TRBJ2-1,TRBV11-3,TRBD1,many,TGTGCCAGCAGCTCCCGGGACAGCGTATACAATGAGCAGTTCTTC,CASSSRDSVYNEQFF
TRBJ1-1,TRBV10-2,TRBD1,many,TGCGCCAGCAGTGACCCGGGACAGCTGAACACTGAAGCTTTCTTT,CASSDPGQLNTEAFF
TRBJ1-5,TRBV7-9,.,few,TGTGCCAGCAGCTTAGAAACAGGGCCCTCAAACCCCCAGCATTTT,CASSLETGPSNPQHF
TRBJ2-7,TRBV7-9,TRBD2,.,TGTGCCAGCAGCTTAGTCCCCAATTCGGTTAGCGGGAGGGGGTCCTACGAGCAGTACTTC,CASSLVPNSVSGRGSYEQYF
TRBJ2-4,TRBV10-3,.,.,TGTGCCATCAGTGAAAGTAGTCCTAGCGCGCTAGCCAAAAACATTCAGTACTTC,CAISESSPSALAKNIQYF
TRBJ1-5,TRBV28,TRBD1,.,TGTGCCAGCAGTGAGGACAGGGCTTTTCAGCCCCAGCATTTT,CASSEDRAFQPQHF
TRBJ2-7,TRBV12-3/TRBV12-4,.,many,TGTGCCAGCAGTTTTACTAGCCGGTACGAGCAGTACTTC,CASSFTSRYEQYF
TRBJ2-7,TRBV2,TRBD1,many,TGTGCCAGCCAAATCAACAGGGGATTGCCCTACGAGCAGTACTTC,CASQINRGLPYEQYF
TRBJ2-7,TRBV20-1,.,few,TGCAGTGCTAGAGATCCCCGGGCGTCTACCTACGAGCAGTACTTC,CSARDPRASTYEQYF